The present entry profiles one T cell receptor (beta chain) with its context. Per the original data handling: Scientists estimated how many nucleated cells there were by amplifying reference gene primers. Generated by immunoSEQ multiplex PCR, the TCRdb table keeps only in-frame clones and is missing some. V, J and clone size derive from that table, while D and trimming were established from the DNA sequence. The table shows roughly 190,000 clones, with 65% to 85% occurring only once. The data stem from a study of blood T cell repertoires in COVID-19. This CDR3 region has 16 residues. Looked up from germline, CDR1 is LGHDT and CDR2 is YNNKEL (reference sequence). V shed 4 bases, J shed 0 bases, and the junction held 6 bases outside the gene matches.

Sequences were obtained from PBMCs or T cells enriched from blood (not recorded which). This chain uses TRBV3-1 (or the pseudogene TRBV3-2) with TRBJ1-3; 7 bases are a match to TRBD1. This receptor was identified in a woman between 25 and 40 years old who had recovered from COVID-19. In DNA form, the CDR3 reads TGTGCCAGCAGCCGGGGGACAGCTATCTCTGGAAACACCATATATTTT. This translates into CASSRGTAISGNTIYF.